Listed below are T cell receptor beta chains from one sample, sequenced in a study of T-cell reconstitution after alpha-beta-depleted transplantation in children. TCRdb re-called the PCR reads with MiXCR, one entry per CDR3 protein. The table includes hundreds of thousands of distinct CDR3 sequences, approximately 12% detected once. Sequenced here: PBMCs, mostly from graft donor cells, sampled 360 days after TCRalphabeta/CD19-depleted stem cell transplant. Receptor source: a male patient aged 10 to 17 who had a stem cell transplant for acute myeloid leukemia, so the T cells may come from the graft donor. Each CDR3 is given with its conserved first and last residue. A D gene is named only where the DNA matches it firmly. Clone size is not always given. Where it is, it says once, few, many or a class for expanded clones.

NA	TRBV29-1	TRBD2	TRBJ2-1	TGCAGCGTACGACTAGCGGGGGTCCCAAGCTCCTACAATGAGCAGTTCTTC	CSVRLAGVPSSYNEQFF
NA	TRBV3-1	TRBD2	TRBJ2-5	TGTGCCAGCAGCCAAGATGCCCTAGCGGGGGGGCAGAAGACCCAGTACTTC	CASSQDALAGGQKTQYF
few	TRBV9	TRBD2	TRBJ2-1	TGTGCCAGCAGCGTAGAGGGGGCTAGCGGGGACAATGAGCAGTTCTTC	CASSVEGASGDNEQFF
many	TRBV7-2	NA	TRBJ2-1	TGTGCCAGCAGCTTAGTCGGTTTCTCGGAAGGGCATGAGCAGTTCTTC	CASSLVGFSEGHEQFF
NA	TRBV7-9	NA	TRBJ2-1	TGTGCCAGCAGCTCCTTAGTGGCCTCCGGGCGGAATGAGCAGTTCTTC	CASSSLVASGRNEQFF
few	TRBV7-3	TRBD1	TRBJ2-1	TGTGCCAGCAGCTTACGGACAGGGAGAGAGAATGAGCAGTTCTTC	CASSLRTGRENEQFF
many	TRBV28	NA	TRBJ2-7	TGTGCCAGCTTGGGGGGTCTCTACGAGCAGTACTTC	CASLGGLYEQYF
many	TRBV6-2/TRBV6-3	TRBD2	TRBJ2-1	TGTGCCAGCAGTGGTCGGGAGCTAGCGGAGGACAATGAGCAGTTCTTC	CASSGRELAEDNEQFF
many	TRBV29-1	NA	TRBJ2-3	TGCAGCGTCGCTACCTCAGGGACAGATACGCAGTATTTT	CSVATSGTDTQYF
NA	TRBV28	NA	TRBJ2-2	TGTGCCACCACCCGAATCACGGGCGGGGAGCTGTTTTTT	CATTRITGGELFF
once	TRBV20-1	TRBD1	TRBJ1-5	TGCAGTGCTGGACAGGGGTATAGCAATCAGCCCCAGCATTTT	CSAGQGYSNQPQHF
NA	TRBV15	TRBD1	TRBJ1-1	TGTGCCACCAGCAGCGGGACAGGCTTTCCGAACACTGAAGCTTTCTTT	CATSSGTGFPNTEAFF
NA	TRBV7-3	NA	TRBJ2-2	TGTGCCAGCAGCTTAATGGAGTGGTACACCGGGGAGCTGTTTTTT	CASSLMEWYTGELFF
few	TRBV20-1	TRBD2	TRBJ2-5	TGCAGTAAATTAGCGGGAGGTGTAAGGGAGACCCAGTACTTC	CSKLAGGVRETQYF
NA	TRBV20-1	TRBD1	TRBJ2-5	TGCAGTGCTAAAATATTGACAGGGCAAGAGACCCAGTACTTC	CSAKILTGQETQYF
NA	TRBV12-3/TRBV12-4	TRBD1	TRBJ2-3	TGTGCCAGCAGCCGCGAGGGACAGGGGCCCACAGATACGCAGTATTTT	CASSREGQGPTDTQYF
few	TRBV28	TRBD1	TRBJ2-7	TGTGCCAGCAGTTTACCCCCGGGACAGAGCTCCTACGAGCAGTACTTC	CASSLPPGQSSYEQYF
NA	TRBV9	NA	TRBJ2-2	TGTGCCAGCAGCGTAGCCCACGGGACGTACACCGGGGAGCTGTTTTTT	CASSVAHGTYTGELFF
NA	TRBV25-1	TRBD1	TRBJ2-5	TGTGCCAGCAGTCTACTCGCAGGGGGAGCCCAGTACTTC	CASSLLAGGAQYF
NA	TRBV29-1	TRBD2	TRBJ2-5	TGCAGCGTTGGGGAAGCAAGGACTAGCGGGCGGGAGACCCAGTACTTC	CSVGEARTSGRETQYF
few	TRBV29-1	NA	TRBJ2-7	TGCAGCGTTACGCGAGGTCCTACCGGGTACGAGCAGTACTTC	CSVTRGPTGYEQYF
NA	TRBV12-3/TRBV12-4	TRBD1	TRBJ2-7	TGTGCCAGCACCTCCGGGACAGCCTTAGAGCAGTACTTC	CASTSGTALEQYF
few	TRBV24-1	TRBD2	TRBJ2-5	TGTGCCACCAGTGACCCTGGGGCGCGGGGGTTCGGGACCCAGTACTTC	CATSDPGARGFGTQYF
few	TRBV6-2/TRBV6-3	NA	TRBJ2-1	TGTGCCAGCAGTTACTCTGGACTATCCCCCTACAATGAGCAGTTCTTC	CASSYSGLSPYNEQFF
few	TRBV20-1	TRBD2	TRBJ2-1	TGCAGTGCTAGCCTCTCCGGGAGGGTCTACAATGAGCAGTTCTTC	CSASLSGRVYNEQFF
few	TRBV7-8	NA	TRBJ2-1	TGTGCCAGCAGCTCCCCTCGCGGCGGTCGGGTGAATGAGCAGTTCTTC	CASSSPRGGRVNEQFF
NA	TRBV20-1	TRBD2	TRBJ2-1	TGCAGTGCTAGAGGGCGACGACTAGCCGTGATGGATGAGCAGTTCTTC	CSARGRRLAVMDEQFF
few	TRBV7-9	TRBD2	TRBJ2-3	TGTGCCAGCAGCCCCTCTGGCGGGAGACCCTCCACAGATACGCAGTATTTT	CASSPSGGRPSTDTQYF